This entry is about one T cell receptor (beta chain). The record originates from a study of T cells after yellow fever vaccination. CDR3 length equals 16 residues. The junction had 9 bases not matched to a gene; V was cut back by 0 bases and J by 4 bases. CDR1 is SGHRS, CDR2 YFSETQ, per germline. In TCRdb, the 5' RACE reads were re-called with MiXCR into one record per CDR3 protein. The sample holds 200,000 to 300,000 distinct CDR3 sequences, roughly 13% seen once. This TCR was sampled from a man aged 25 to 45 who received the YFV17D yellow fever vaccine. The material sequenced was CD4+ T cells sorted from PBMCs, taken 45 days after the yellow fever booster vaccination. The chain recombines TRBV5-1 with TRBJ2-5, with 7 positions matching TRBD2. CDR3 in DNA: TGCGCCAGCAGCTTGGTGCCTAGCGGAGGTGGAGAGACCCAGTACTTC. Encoded protein: CASSLVPSGGGETQYF.